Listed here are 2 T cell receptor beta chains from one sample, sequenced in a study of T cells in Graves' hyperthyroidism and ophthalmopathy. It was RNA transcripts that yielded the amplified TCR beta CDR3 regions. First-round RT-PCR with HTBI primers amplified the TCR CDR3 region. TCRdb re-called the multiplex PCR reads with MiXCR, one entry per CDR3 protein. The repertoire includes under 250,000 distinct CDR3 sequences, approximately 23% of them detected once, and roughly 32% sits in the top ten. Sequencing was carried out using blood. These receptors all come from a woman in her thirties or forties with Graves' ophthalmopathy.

CDR3 region: CAWSVGGGRYEQYV. CDR3 coding DNA: TGTGCCTGGAGTGTCGGCGGGGGGAGGTACGAGCAGTACGTC. This rearrangement joins TRBV30 to TRBJ2-7, with TRBD2 matching over 8 bases. After removal of 0 bases from V and 4 bases from J, the junction contained 5 bases not matched to a gene. Germline V gene sequence: CDR1 GTSNPN, CDR2 SVGIG (reference sequence). There are 14 residues in the CDR3.

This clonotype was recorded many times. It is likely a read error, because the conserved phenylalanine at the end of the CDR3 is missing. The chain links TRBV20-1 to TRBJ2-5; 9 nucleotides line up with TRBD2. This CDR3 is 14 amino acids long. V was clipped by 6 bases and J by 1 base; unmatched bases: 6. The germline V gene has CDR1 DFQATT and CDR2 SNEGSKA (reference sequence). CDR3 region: CSAQAGGRQETQYL. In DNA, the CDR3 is TGCAGTGCCCAAGCGGGAGGCCGCCAAGAGACCCAGTACCTC.